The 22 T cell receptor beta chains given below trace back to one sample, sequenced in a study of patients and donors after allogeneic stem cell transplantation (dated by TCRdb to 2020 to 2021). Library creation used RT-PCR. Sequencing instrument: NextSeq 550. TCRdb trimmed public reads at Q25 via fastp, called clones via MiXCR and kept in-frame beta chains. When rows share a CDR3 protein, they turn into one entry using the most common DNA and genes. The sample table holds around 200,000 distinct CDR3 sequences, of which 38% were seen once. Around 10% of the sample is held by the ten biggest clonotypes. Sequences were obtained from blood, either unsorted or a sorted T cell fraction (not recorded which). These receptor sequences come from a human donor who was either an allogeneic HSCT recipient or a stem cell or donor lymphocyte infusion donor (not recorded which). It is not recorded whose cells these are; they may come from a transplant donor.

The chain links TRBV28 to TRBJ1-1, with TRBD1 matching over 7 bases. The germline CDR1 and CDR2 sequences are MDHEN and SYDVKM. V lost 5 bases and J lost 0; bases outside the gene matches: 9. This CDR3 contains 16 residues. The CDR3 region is CASSPPTGRLNTEAFF. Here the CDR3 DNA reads TGTGCCAGCAGTCCGCCGACAGGGCGACTGAACACTGAAGCTTTCTTT.

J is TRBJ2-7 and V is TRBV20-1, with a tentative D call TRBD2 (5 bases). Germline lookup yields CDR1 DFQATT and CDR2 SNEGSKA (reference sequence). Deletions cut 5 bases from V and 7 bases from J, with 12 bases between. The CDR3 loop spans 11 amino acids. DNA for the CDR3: TGCAGTGCTGGAGGACCCCCAGAGCAGTACTTC. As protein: CSAGGPPEQYF.

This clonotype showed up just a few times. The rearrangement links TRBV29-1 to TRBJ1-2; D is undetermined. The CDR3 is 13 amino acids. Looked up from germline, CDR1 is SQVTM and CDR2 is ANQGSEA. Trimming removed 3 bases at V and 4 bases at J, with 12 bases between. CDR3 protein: CSVDPATIYGYTF. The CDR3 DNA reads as TGCAGCGTTGATCCCGCCACGATCTATGGCTACACCTTC. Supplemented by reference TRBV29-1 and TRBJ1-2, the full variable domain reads SAVISQKPSRDICQRGTSLTIQCQVDSQVTMMFWYRQQPGQSLTLIATANQGSEATYESGFVIDKFPISRPNLTFSTLTVSNMSPEDSSIYLCSVDPATIYGYTFGSGTRLTVV.

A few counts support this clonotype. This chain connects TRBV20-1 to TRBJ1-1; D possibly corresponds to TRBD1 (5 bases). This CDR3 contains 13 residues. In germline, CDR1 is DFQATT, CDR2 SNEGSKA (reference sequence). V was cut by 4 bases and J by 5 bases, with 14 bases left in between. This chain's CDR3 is CSATGMGNTEAFF. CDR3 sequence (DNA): TGCAGTGCTACAGGGATGGGGAATACTGAAGCTTTCTTT.

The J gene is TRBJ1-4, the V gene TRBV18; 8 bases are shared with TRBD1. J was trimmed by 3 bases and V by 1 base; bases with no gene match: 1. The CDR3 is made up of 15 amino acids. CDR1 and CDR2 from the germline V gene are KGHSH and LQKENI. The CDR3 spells CASSPQQGANEKLFF. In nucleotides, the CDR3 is TGTGCCAGCTCACCACAACAGGGGGCTAATGAAAAACTGTTTTTT.

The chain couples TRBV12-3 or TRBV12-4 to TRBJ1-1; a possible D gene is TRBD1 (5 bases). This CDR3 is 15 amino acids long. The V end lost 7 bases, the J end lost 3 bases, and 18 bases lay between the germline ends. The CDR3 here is CASTPLDTGDTEAFF. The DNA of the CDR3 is TGTGCCAGCACCCCACTGGACACGGGAGACACTGAAGCTTTCTTT.

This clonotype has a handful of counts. This chain's CDR3 is CASSTGSDRGYTF. CDR3 sequence (DNA): TGTGCCAGCAGTACAGGGTCCGATCGGGGCTACACCTTC. J is TRBJ1-2 and V is TRBV12-3 or TRBV12-4; D perhaps matches TRBD1 (6 bases). The V end lost 5 bases, the J end lost 8 bases, and 15 bases lay between the germline ends. This CDR3 has 13 amino acids.

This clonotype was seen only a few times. The CDR3, as DNA: TGTGCCACCAGCCATTCGGGGTACGGGGCTGAAGCTTTCTTT. This codes for CATSHSGYGAEAFF. The chain is built from TRBV24-1 and TRBJ1-1, with D unresolved. This CDR3 contains 14 residues. Trimming stripped 7 bases from V and 6 bases from J, with 17 bases between. Germline V CDR1 and CDR2: KGHDR, SFDVKD.

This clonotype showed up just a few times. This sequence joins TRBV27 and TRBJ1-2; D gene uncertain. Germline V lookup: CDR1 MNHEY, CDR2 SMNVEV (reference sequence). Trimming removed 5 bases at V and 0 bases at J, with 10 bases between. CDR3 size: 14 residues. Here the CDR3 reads CASSPRRANYGYTF. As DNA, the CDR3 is TGTGCCAGCAGTCCGAGGAGAGCTAACTATGGCTACACCTTC.

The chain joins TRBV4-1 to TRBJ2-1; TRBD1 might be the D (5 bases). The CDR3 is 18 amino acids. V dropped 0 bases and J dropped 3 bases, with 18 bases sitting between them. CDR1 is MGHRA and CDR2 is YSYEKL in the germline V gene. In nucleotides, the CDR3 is TGCGCCAGCAGCCAAGACCCCAACCAATTCGACAGCTACAATGAGCAGTTCTTC. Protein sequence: CASSQDPNQFDSYNEQFF.

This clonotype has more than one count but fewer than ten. The CDR3 spells CASSSGQLMNTEAFF. Here the CDR3 DNA reads TGCGCCAGCAGCTCGGGACAGCTGATGAACACTGAAGCTTTCTTT. The V call is TRBV5-1, the J call TRBJ1-1; 7 bases are a match to TRBD1. This CDR3 region has 15 residues. V was clipped by 3 bases and J by 0 bases; unmatched bases: 5. Germline V CDR1 and CDR2: SGHRS, YFSETQ.

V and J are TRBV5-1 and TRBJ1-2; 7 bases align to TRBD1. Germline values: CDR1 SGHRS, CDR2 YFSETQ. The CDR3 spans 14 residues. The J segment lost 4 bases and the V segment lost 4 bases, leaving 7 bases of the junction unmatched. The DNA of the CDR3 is TGCGCCAGCAGCCGGGACAGACCTAGCTATGGCTACACCTTC. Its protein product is CASSRDRPSYGYTF.

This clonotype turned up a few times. The CDR3 DNA reads as TGCGCCAGCAGCTCGGGAGATTCACCCCTCCACTTT. Residues: CASSSGDSPLHF. The chain joins TRBV5-1 to TRBJ1-6; no definite D call. CDR1 and CDR2 from the germline V gene are SGHRS and YFSETQ. Trimming took 3 bases from V and 8 from J, leaving 6 bases between them. This CDR3 region has 12 residues.

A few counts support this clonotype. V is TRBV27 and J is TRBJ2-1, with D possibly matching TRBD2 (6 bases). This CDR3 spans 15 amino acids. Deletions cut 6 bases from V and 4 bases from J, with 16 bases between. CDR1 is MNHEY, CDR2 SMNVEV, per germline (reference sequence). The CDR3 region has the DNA TGTGCCAGCAGCCCGACTAGTCCCCAATACAATGAGCAGTTCTTC. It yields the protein CASSPTSPQYNEQFF.

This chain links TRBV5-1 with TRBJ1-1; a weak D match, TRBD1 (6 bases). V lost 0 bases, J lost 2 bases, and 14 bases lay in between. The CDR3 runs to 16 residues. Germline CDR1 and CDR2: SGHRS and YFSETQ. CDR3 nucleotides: TGCGCCAGCAGCTTGGATCTCGGGGGCCCCAACACTGAAGCTTTCTTT. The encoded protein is CASSLDLGGPNTEAFF.

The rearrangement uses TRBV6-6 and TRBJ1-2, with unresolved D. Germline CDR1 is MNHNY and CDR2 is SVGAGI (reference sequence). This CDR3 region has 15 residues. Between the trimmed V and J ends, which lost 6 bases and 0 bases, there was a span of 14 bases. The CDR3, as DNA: TGTGCCAGCAGCCTAGGGAGTTTACCTAACTATGGCTACACCTTC. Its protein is CASSLGSLPNYGYTF.

CDR3 in DNA: TGTGCCAGCAGCCAAGAGGGCATAACGGGCTACACCTTC. Its protein is CASSQEGITGYTF. This chain links TRBV4-2 with TRBJ1-2; D unresolved. Germline V gives CDR1 LGHNA, CDR2 YNFKEQ. The CDR3 has 13 amino acids. Trimming shortened V by 0 bases and J by 8 bases, and 10 bases separated the two germline ends.

CDR3 region: CSASDGTNYGYTF. The CDR3, as DNA: TGCAGTGCCTCGGACGGAACTAACTATGGCTACACCTTC. V usage is TRBV20-1 and J usage is TRBJ1-2; no reliable D call. Germline V gene lookup returns CDR1 DFQATT and CDR2 SNEGSKA (reference sequence). The CDR3 has 13 residues. Trimming cost V 6 bases and J 0 bases, with 11 bases left between them.

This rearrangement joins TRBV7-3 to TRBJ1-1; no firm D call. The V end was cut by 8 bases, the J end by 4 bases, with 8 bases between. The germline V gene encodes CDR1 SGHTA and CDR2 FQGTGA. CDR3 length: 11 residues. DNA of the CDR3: TGTGCCAGCGGGGTAGGCACTGAAGCTTTCTTT. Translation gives CASGVGTEAFF.

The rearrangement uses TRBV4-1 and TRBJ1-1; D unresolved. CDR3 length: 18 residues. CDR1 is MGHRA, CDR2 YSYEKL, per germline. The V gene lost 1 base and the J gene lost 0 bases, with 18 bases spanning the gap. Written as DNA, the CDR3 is TGCGCCAGCAGCCAAGCTCTCTATCGCAGAGACATGAACACTGAAGCTTTCTTT. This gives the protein CASSQALYRRDMNTEAFF.

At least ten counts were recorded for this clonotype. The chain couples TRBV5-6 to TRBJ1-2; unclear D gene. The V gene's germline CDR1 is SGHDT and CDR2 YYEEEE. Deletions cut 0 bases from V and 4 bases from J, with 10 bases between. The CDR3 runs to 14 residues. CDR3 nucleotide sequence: TGTGCCAGCAGCTTGGGGACGAGTGGCTATGGCTACACCTTC. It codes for CASSLGTSGYGYTF.

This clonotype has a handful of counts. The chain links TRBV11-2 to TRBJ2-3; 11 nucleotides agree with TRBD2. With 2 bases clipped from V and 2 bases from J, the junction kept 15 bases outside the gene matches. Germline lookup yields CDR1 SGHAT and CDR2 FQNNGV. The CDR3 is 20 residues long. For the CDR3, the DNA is TGTGCCAGCAGCTTACAGTCTAGCGGGGGGTTTTTTACTAACACAGATACGCAGTATTTT. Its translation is CASSLQSSGGFFTNTDTQYF.